Given below is one T cell receptor (beta chain) in context. Its target is unknown. Profiled with immunoSEQ multiplex PCR; TCRdb holds only in-frame clones, not every one. The sample consists of about 50,000 clones, about 83% of them appearing once. The data originate from a study of lymphopenia after photon versus proton radiotherapy. General study points: Relative stability marked proton patients; photon patients lost diversity and naive cells.

The sample here was peripheral blood, taken from a patient treated with photon-based radiotherapy. The sequence derives from a man aged 50-59 years with gastric cancer.

CDR3 nucleotide sequence: TGTGCCAGCAGCCCCATACACGAGACCCAGTACTTC. This sequence encodes CASSPIHETQYF. J is TRBJ2-5 and V is TRBV28; D not certain. CDR3 length: 12 residues. Germline CDR1 reads MDHEN; CDR2 reads SYDVKM. V lost 6 bases and J lost 5, with 10 bases in between.